The 29 T cell receptor beta chains below were found in one sample sequenced in a study of blood T cells in healthy people across ages. Then a second PCR, running roughly 6 to 12 cycles, was carried out with a sample-barcoded 5' primer and a J-beta primer mix. In TCRdb, the 5' RACE reads were re-called with MiXCR into one record per CDR3 protein. Among approximately 1.5 million distinct CDR3 sequences listed, 35% to 45% were seen once. The sample taken for sequencing was blood. All receptors come from a woman aged 18-29 years in good health.

The rearrangement joins TRBV6-2 or TRBV6-3 to TRBJ1-2, with TRBD1 identical over 7 bases. The CDR3 is 15 amino acids. Looked up from germline, CDR1 is MNHEY and CDR2 is SVGEGT. J gave up 5 bases and V 0 bases, and 6 bases lay outside the gene matches. This chain's CDR3 is CASSYSRDSHYGYTF. The CDR3 nucleotides are TGTGCCAGCAGTTACTCCCGGGACAGCCATTATGGCTACACCTTC.

This clonotype occurred many times. This rearrangement joins TRBV9 to TRBJ2-7; D may be TRBD2 (6 bases). The germline V gene has CDR1 SGDLS and CDR2 YYNGEE. The germline V and J ends were trimmed by 0 bases and 3 bases, with 10 bases remaining between them. The CDR3 spans 14 residues. The CDR3 is CASSVAAGVYEQYF. The DNA of the CDR3 is TGTGCCAGCAGCGTAGCAGCGGGTGTCTACGAGCAGTACTTC.

J is TRBJ2-1 and V is TRBV14; D call uncertain. The germline V and J ends were trimmed by 0 bases and 8 bases, with 17 bases remaining between them. This CDR3 has 16 amino acids. From germline, CDR1 is SGHDN and CDR2 FVKESK. CDR3 sequence: CASSQEKTPMMDEQFF. CDR3 in DNA: TGTGCCAGCAGCCAAGAAAAGACTCCTATGATGGATGAGCAGTTCTTC.

This clonotype occurred a few times. The V gene is TRBV27, the J gene TRBJ2-7; possibly TRBD2 for D (5 bases). The V gene lost 2 bases and the J gene lost 3 bases, with 8 bases spanning the gap. Germline lookup yields CDR1 MNHEY and CDR2 SMNVEV (reference sequence). The CDR3 is made up of 13 amino acids. The CDR3 DNA reads TGTGCCAGCAGTTTAACTAGTCGCTACGAGCAGTACTTC. Translated, it gives CASSLTSRYEQYF.

This clonotype showed up just a few times. The V and J genes are TRBV11-2 and TRBJ2-3; D is perhaps TRBD1 (6 bases). Looked up from germline, CDR1 is SGHAT and CDR2 is FQNNGV. V shed 5 bases and J shed 0 bases, with 15 bases lying between them. CDR3 length: 16 residues. The CDR3 is CASSENRELSTDTQYF. The CDR3, as DNA: TGTGCCAGCAGCGAGAACAGGGAGTTGAGCACAGATACGCAGTATTTT.

The chain joins TRBV4-1 to TRBJ2-1; tentatively, D is TRBD2 (5 bases). The J call may not be correct, given that the DNA end is closer to TRBJ2-7. This CDR3 comprises 15 residues. CDR1 and CDR2 from the germline V gene are MGHRA and YSYEKL. In DNA, the CDR3 is TGCGCCAGCAGCCCCCTTGGACTGAAGTACAATGAGCAGTACTTC. Translating gives CASSPLGLKYNEQYF.

This clonotype was seen a handful of times. The genes are TRBV5-5 and TRBJ1-1, with D perhaps matching TRBD1 (6 bases). The CDR3 has 12 residues. The V gene's germline CDR1 is SGHKS and CDR2 YYEKEE (reference sequence). The V and J ends lost 1 base and 6 bases respectively, with 7 bases between them. The CDR3 is CASSLRTAEAFF. CDR3 sequence (DNA): TGTGCCAGCAGCTTGAGGACAGCTGAAGCTTTCTTT.

The chain carries TRBV4-1 and TRBJ2-5; TRBD1 agrees at 10 bases. This CDR3 comprises 16 residues. Germline trimming cut 0 bases from V and 5 bases from J; bases unmatched to any gene: 6. Per germline, CDR1 MGHRA and CDR2 YSYEKL. The CDR3: CASSQESRTGGETQYF. CDR3 coding DNA: TGCGCCAGCAGCCAAGAGTCCCGGACAGGGGGGGAGACCCAGTACTTC.

The V gene is TRBV12-5, the J gene TRBJ2-1; 8 bases agree with TRBD1. Near its end, the DNA agrees better with TRBJ2-7, so the J call may be wrong. Germline CDR1 LGHNT, CDR2 FRNRAP. The CDR3 loop spans 15 amino acids. The CDR3 DNA reads as TGTGCTAGTGGCCCCGGACAGGGTAGCGACAATGGGCAGTACTTC. This codes for CASGPGQGSDNGQYF.

In regard to this clonotype: A much more abundant neighbour one base away suggests this may be a read error. The chain carries TRBV6-5 and TRBJ1-2, with D perhaps TRBD1 (5 bases). The CDR3 length is 14 residues. Germline lookup yields CDR1 MNHEY and CDR2 SVGAGI. CDR3 sequence reads: CASSDSQGVYGYTF. CDR3 nucleotides: TGTGCCAGCAGTGACTCGCAGGGAGTCTATGGCTACACCTTC.

The chain combines TRBV28 with TRBJ2-5; 9 bases are shared with TRBD2. Unmatched junction bases numbered 9, after V lost 3 bases and J lost 7 bases. CDR3 size: 15 residues. The germline V gene has CDR1 MDHEN and CDR2 SYDVKM. CDR3 sequence (DNA): TGTGCCAGCAGTTTCGGGGGTAGCGGGAGTGGGACCCAGTACTTC. This encodes CASSFGGSGSGTQYF.

This clonotype came up a few times. The rearrangement uses TRBV2 and TRBJ1-5; D gene ambiguous. Germline-derived CDR1 and CDR2 are SNHLY and FYNNEI. Between the trimmed V and J ends, which lost 8 bases and 5 bases, there was a span of 16 bases. The CDR3 is 14 residues long. CDR3 bases: TGTGCCAGCGGGTTAGAACAGAAAGATCAGCCCCAGCATTTT. It codes for CASGLEQKDQPQHF.

This clonotype was observed once. Germline and junction disagree at one end, which may indicate a read error. The chain uses TRBV7-9 and TRBJ2-5, with TRBD1 matching 8 bases. The CDR3 runs 15 residues. Per the germline V gene, CDR1 is SEHNR and CDR2 is FQNEAQ (reference sequence). The CDR3 is CAGSLGSPGQALQCF. As DNA, the CDR3 is TGTGCCGGCAGCTTAGGTAGCCCGGGACAGGCTCTGCAGTGCTTC.

As concerns this clonotype: A junction end diverges from the germline sequence, so it may reflect a read error. The DNA for the CDR3 is TGTGCCAGCAGTGGACTAGCGGGGGACAATGGGCAGTTCTTC. Residues: CASSGLAGDNGQFF. V is TRBV6-1 and J is TRBJ2-1; TRBD2 aligns across 12 bases. The CDR3 covers 14 residues. Germline CDR1 reads MNHNS; CDR2 reads SASEGT.

There are many counts of this clonotype. This chain connects TRBV7-2 to TRBJ2-7; maybe TRBD1 (6 bases). The CDR3 runs 14 residues. V shed 5 bases and J shed 4 bases, with 15 bases lying between them. Per germline, CDR1 SGHTA and CDR2 FQGNSA. The CDR3 nucleotides are TGTGCCAGCAGCCGCCGGGACACCTTTTACGAGCAGTACTTC. It yields the protein CASSRRDTFYEQYF.

In its sample, this clonotype was seen a few times. The V and J genes are TRBV12-3 or TRBV12-4 and TRBJ1-2; tentatively, D is TRBD1 (5 bases). Trimming removed 4 bases at V and 4 bases at J, with 16 bases between. The CDR3 runs to 15 residues. CDR3 region: CASSSGTASLYGYTF. CDR3 DNA: TGTGCCAGCAGTTCCGGGACGGCCTCCCTCTATGGCTACACCTTC.

The J gene is TRBJ1-5, the V gene TRBV6-5, with a possible D match to TRBD1 (5 bases). The ends were cut back, 5 bases at V and 4 bases at J, with 12 bases in the middle. Germline V gives CDR1 MNHEY, CDR2 SVGAGI. The CDR3 extends over 14 amino acids. The CDR3 reads CASSEGLMNQPQHF. DNA for the CDR3: TGTGCCAGCAGTGAGGGACTCATGAATCAGCCCCAGCATTTT.

A few counts support this clonotype. The chain has TRBV5-1 and TRBJ2-3, with 10 bases identical to TRBD1. CDR1 is SGHRS, CDR2 YFSETQ, per germline. This CDR3 spans 16 amino acids. The junction had 4 bases not matched to a gene; V was cut back by 3 bases and J by 0 bases. The CDR3 protein is CASSWGTGASTDTQYF. The CDR3 DNA reads TGCGCCAGCAGCTGGGGGACAGGGGCCAGCACAGATACGCAGTATTTT.

The V and J genes are TRBV6-6 and TRBJ2-5; D is perhaps TRBD1 or TRBD2 (5 bases each). The germline gives CDR1 MNHNY, CDR2 SVGAGI (reference sequence). The CDR3 is made up of 16 amino acids. V was trimmed by 6 bases and J by 9 bases, leaving 26 bases between them. The CDR3: CASSSTAGSVLGAQYF. The CDR3 DNA is TGTGCCAGCAGCAGCACGGCAGGGAGCGTTCTAGGGGCCCAGTACTTC.

V and J are TRBV20-1 and TRBJ1-2; possibly TRBD1 for D (5 bases). Germline CDR1 reads DFQATT; CDR2 reads SNEGSKA (reference sequence). The ends were cut back, 6 bases at V and 4 bases at J, with 21 bases in the middle. The CDR3 is 15 amino acids. CDR3 sequence: CSADTRGGTSYGYTF. The CDR3 DNA is TGCAGTGCCGACACCCGGGGCGGTACTAGCTATGGCTACACCTTC.

This clonotype was seen a few times. This rearrangement joins TRBV29-1 to TRBJ2-7, with 15 positions matching TRBD2. With 5 bases clipped from V and 3 bases from J, the junction kept 5 bases outside the gene matches. Germline V CDR1 and CDR2: SQVTM, ANQGSEA. The CDR3 loop spans 15 amino acids. DNA for the CDR3: TGCAGCGTTACCGGGACTAGCGGGAGGAACTACGAGCAGTACTTC. Translation gives CSVTGTSGRNYEQYF.

This clonotype has just a few counts. This chain links TRBV9 with TRBJ2-1; D gene ambiguous. This CDR3 has 16 amino acids. Trimming pared 0 bases from V and 0 bases from J, leaving 10 bases between. The germline CDR1 and CDR2 sequences are SGDLS and YYNGEE. CDR3 nucleotides: TGTGCCAGCAGCGTAGCAGGCGCCGCCTCCTACAATGAGCAGTTCTTC. Amino acid sequence: CASSVAGAASYNEQFF.

V is TRBV5-1 and J is TRBJ2-1; D is uncertain. V was shortened by 1 base and J by 4 bases, with 6 bases between the two germline ends. Germline V lookup: CDR1 SGHRS, CDR2 YFSETQ. The CDR3 has 13 amino acids. The CDR3 spells CASSLYEYNEQFF. The CDR3 region has the DNA TGCGCCAGCAGCTTGTACGAGTACAATGAGCAGTTCTTC.

There are a few counts of this clonotype. The chain carries TRBV12-3 or TRBV12-4 and TRBJ2-5; 11 nucleotides line up with TRBD2. The J call may be mistaken, given a closer DNA end match to TRBJ2-7. The length of the CDR3 is 15 residues. CDR3 bases: TGTGCCAGCAGTATTAGCGGGGGGGCTCGGAACGAGCAGTACTTC. Translating gives CASSISGGARNEQYF.

The V call is TRBV12-5, the J call TRBJ2-7, with 11 nucleotides matching TRBD1. CDR1 and CDR2 (germline): LGHNT, FRNRAP. This CDR3 is 15 amino acids long. Germline trimming cut 5 bases from V and 6 bases from J; bases unmatched to any gene: 9. The CDR3 nucleotides read TGTGCTAGTGGTCTCGGACAGGGGGCGTTCGGCGAGCAGTACTTC. Protein product: CASGLGQGAFGEQYF.

The V call is TRBV7-2, the J call TRBJ1-4; D remains ambiguous. Germline CDR1 reads SGHTA; CDR2 reads FQGNSA. The V gene lost 4 bases and the J gene lost 0 bases, with 12 bases spanning the gap. This CDR3 is 16 amino acids long. CDR3 DNA: TGTGCCAGCAGCTCCCTCGGGCGGGCAACTAATGAAAAACTGTTTTTT. The encoded protein is CASSSLGRATNEKLFF.

The chain employs TRBV12-3 or TRBV12-4 and TRBJ2-6; a weak D match, TRBD1 (6 bases). The CDR3 is 18 amino acids. Trimming stripped 4 bases from V and 1 base from J, with 17 bases between. The CDR3 DNA follows: TGTGCCAGCAGTTCGTCGAGAGGGGGATCATCTGGGGCCAACGTCCTGACTTTC. It is translated as CASSSSRGGSSGANVLTF.

J is TRBJ2-1 and V is TRBV11-3; possibly TRBD1 for D (5 bases). Trimming removed 0 bases at V and 4 bases at J, with 16 bases between. The CDR3 length is 17 residues. The germline V gene encodes CDR1 SGHNT and CDR2 YENEEA. CDR3 loop: CASSLDPRTTSYNEQFF. CDR3 sequence (DNA): TGTGCCAGCAGCTTAGATCCACGGACAACGAGTTACAATGAGCAGTTCTTC.

This clonotype has just a few counts. In DNA form, the CDR3 reads TGCGCCAGCAGCCAGGATCCTAACAACAATGAGCAGTTCTTC. Translating it yields CASSQDPNNNEQFF. The chain carries TRBV5-1 and TRBJ2-1; D gene unclear. Germline V gene sequence: CDR1 SGHRS, CDR2 YFSETQ. The CDR3 consists of 14 residues. The V end lost 4 bases, the J end lost 5 bases, and 13 bases lay between the germline ends.